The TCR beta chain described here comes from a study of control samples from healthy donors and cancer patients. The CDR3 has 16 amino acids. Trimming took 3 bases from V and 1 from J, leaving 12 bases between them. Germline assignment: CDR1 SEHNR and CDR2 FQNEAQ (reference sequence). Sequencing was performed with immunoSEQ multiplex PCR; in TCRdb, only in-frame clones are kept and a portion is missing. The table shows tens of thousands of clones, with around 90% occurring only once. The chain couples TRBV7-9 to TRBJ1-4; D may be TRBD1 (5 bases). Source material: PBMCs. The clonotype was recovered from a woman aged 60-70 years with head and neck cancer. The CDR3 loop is CASSFGGDGTNEKLFF. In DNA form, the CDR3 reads TGTGCCAGCAGCTTTGGAGGGGACGGAACTAATGAAAAACTGTTTTTT.